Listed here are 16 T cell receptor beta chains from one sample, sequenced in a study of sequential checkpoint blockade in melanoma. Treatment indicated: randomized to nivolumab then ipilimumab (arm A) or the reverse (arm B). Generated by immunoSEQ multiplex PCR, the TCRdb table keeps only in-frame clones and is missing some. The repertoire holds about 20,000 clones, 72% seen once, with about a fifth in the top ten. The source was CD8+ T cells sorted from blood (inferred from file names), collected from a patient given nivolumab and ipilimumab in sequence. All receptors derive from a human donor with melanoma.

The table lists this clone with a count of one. Written as DNA, the CDR3 is TGTGCCAGCAGTTTAGGTCGGAGGGGTGAAGCTTTCTTT. It encodes CASSLGRRGEAFF. The rearrangement links TRBV27 to TRBJ1-1; a weak D match, TRBD1 (5 bases). The CDR3 sequence is 13 residues long. V was pared by 2 bases and J by 7 bases, with 11 bases between. Per the germline V gene, CDR1 is MNHEY and CDR2 is SMNVEV (reference sequence).

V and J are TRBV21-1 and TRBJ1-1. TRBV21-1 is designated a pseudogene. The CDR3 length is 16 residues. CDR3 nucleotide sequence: TGTGCCAGCAGCACGGCATTAGCTACAATTCGCACTGAAGCTTTCTTT. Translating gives CASSTALATIRTEAFF.

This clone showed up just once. CDR3 sequence reads: CATQEGPKKSYEQYF. DNA for the CDR3: TGTGCCACCCAGGAGGGTCCCAAGAAATCCTACGAGCAGTACTTC. The chain uses TRBV6-5 and TRBJ2-7, with D perhaps matching TRBD2 (6 bases). CDR3 length equals 15 residues. Looked up from germline, CDR1 is MNHEY and CDR2 is SVGAGI. V gave up 10 bases and J gave up 1 base, with 20 bases separating them.

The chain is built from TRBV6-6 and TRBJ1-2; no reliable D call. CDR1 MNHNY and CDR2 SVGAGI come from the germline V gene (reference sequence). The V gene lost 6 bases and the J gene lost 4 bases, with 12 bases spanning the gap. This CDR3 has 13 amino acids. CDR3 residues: CASRASEAYGYTF. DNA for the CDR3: TGTGCCAGCAGGGCCTCGGAGGCCTATGGCTACACCTTC.

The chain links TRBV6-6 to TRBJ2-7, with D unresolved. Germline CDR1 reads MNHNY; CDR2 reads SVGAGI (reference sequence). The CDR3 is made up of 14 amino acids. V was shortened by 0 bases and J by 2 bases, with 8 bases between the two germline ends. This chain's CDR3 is CASSYSNGAYEQYF. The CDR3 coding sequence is TGTGCCAGCAGTTACTCGAACGGAGCCTACGAGCAGTACTTC.

This chain's CDR3 is CASSLAEWETEAFF. The DNA of the CDR3 is TGTGCCAGCAGCTTAGCGGAGTGGGAGACTGAAGCTTTCTTT. The chain couples TRBV7-2 to TRBJ1-1; unclear D gene. This CDR3 is built from 14 residues. The V end lost 0 bases, the J end lost 5 bases, and 10 bases lay between the germline ends. The germline gives CDR1 SGHTA, CDR2 FQGNSA.

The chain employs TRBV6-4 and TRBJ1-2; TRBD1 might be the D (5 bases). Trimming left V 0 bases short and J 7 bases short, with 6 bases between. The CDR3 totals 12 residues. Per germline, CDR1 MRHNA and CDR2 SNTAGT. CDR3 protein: CASSDSRVGYTF. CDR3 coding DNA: TGTGCCAGCAGTGACTCCAGGGTTGGCTACACCTTC.

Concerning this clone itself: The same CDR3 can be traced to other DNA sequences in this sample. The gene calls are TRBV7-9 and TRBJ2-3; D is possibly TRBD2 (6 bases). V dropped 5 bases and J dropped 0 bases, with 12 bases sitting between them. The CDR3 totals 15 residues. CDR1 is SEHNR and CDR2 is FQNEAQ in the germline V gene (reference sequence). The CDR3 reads CASSPPGVSTDTQYF. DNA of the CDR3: TGTGCCAGCAGCCCCCCGGGGGTCAGCACAGATACGCAGTATTTT.

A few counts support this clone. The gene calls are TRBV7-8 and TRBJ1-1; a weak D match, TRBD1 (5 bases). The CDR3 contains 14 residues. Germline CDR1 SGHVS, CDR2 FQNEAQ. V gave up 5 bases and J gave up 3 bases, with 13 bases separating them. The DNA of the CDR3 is TGTGCCAGCAGCCCAGGCAGGGTTTACACTGAAGCTTTCTTT. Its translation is CASSPGRVYTEAFF.

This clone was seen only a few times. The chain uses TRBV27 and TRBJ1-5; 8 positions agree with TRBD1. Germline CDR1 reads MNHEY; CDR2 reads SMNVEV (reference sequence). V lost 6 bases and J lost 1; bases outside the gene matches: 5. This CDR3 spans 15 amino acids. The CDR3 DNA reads TGTGCCAGCAGGCGCGGGACAGGCAGCAATCAGCCCCAGCATTTT. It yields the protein CASRRGTGSNQPQHF.

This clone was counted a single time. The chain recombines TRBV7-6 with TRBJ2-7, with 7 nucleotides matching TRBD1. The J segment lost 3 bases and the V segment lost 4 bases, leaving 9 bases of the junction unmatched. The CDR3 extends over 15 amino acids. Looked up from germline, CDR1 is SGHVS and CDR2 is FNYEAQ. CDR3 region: CASSSRQGASYEQYF. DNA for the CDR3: TGTGCCAGCAGCTCAAGACAGGGAGCGAGCTACGAGCAGTACTTC.

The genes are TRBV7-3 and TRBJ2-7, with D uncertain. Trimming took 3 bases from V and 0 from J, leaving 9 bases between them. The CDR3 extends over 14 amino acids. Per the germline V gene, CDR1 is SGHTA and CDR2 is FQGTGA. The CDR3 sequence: CASSLPGGSYEQYF. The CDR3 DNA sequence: TGTGCCAGCAGCTTGCCGGGTGGCTCCTACGAGCAGTACTTC.

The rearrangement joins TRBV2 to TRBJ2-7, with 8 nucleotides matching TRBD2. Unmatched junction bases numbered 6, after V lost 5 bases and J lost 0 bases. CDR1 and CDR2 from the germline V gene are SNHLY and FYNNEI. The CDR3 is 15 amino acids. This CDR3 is CASSKGGLGSYEQYF. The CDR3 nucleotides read TGTGCCAGCAGTAAAGGGGGACTAGGCTCCTACGAGCAGTACTTC.

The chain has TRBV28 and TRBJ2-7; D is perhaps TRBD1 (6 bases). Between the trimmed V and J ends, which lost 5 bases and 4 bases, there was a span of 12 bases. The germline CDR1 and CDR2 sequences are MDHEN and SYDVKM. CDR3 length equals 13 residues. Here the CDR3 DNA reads TGTGCCAGCAGTCCCCACAGGGCTTACGAGCAGTACTTC. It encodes CASSPHRAYEQYF.

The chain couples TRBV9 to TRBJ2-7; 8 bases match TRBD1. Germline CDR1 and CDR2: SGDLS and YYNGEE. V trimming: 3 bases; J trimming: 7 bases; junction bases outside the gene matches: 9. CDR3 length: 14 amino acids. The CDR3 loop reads CASSAGGAYSEQYF. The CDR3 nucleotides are TGTGCCAGCAGCGCAGGGGGCGCTTATTCAGAGCAGTACTTC.

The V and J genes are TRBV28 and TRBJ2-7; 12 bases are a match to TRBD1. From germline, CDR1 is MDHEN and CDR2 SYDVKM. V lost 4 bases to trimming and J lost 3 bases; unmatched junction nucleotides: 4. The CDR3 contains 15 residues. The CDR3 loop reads CASSSGQGALYEQYF. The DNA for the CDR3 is TGTGCCAGCAGTTCGGGACAGGGGGCCCTCTACGAGCAGTACTTC.